This T cell receptor (beta chain) comes out of a study of CD8 T cells in Susac syndrome. Overall study findings and caveats: As the study acknowledged, the number of individuals who were part of its TCR sequencing and HLA analysis was relatively small.

Comments on this clonotype: The antigen remains unidentified.

RNA in amounts of 0.5 to 1 ug was reverse transcribed with random hexamers. In TCRdb, the immunoSEQ multiplex PCR reads were re-called with MiXCR into one record per CDR3 protein. The repertoire holds 200,000 or so distinct CDR3 sequences, with roughly 96% as singletons. CD8+ and CD4+ T cells were negatively isolated; TEMRA cells were FACS-enriched. The germline CDR1 and CDR2 sequences are LGHNT and FRNRAP. The CDR3 loop spans 14 amino acids. With 1 base removed from V and 1 base from J, the gap between germline ends came to 5 bases. The clonotype was recovered from a human donor with multiple sclerosis. Input material: CD4+ T cells from PBMCs. The gene calls are TRBV12-5 and TRBJ2-4; D not certain. The CDR3 sequence is CASGLGVAKNIQYF. The CDR3 DNA follows: TGTGCTAGTGGTTTGGGGGTTGCCAAAAACATTCAGTACTTC.